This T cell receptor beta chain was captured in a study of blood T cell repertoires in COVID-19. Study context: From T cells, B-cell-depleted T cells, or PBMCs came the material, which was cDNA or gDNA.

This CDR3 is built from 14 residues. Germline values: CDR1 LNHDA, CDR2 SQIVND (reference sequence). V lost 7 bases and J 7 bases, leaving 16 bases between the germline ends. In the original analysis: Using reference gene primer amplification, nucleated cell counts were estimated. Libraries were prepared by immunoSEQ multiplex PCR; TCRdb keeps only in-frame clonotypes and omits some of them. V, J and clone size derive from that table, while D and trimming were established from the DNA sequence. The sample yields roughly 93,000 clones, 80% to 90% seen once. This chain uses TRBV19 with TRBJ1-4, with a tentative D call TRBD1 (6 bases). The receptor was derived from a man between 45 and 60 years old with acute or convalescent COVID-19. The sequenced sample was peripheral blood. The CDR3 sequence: CASTLTGRGEKLFF. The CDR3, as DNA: TGTGCCAGTACCCTGACAGGAAGGGGTGAAAAACTGTTTTTT.